This TCR beta chain is drawn from a study of T cell responses to AZD1222 COVID-19 vaccine. Concerning this clone: Its antigen is not known. The junction does not match germline at one end; this may be a read error.

The assay was immunoSEQ multiplex PCR, and TCRdb's table has in-frame clones only and misses some. This repertoire shows some 170,000 clones, 85% to 95% found once; its top ten account for about 0.9%. Germline CDR1 and CDR2: SNHLY and FYNNEI. This CDR3 comprises 12 residues. Overall study findings and caveats: Donor demographics were predominantly white British with a female majority; clonal diversity may be underestimated. Vaccine-related CD4 TCRs covered spike, predominating at 160-218 and 743-854.

The TCR comes from an adult in good health. This chain joins TRBV2 and TRBJ1-6; D is undetermined. The sequenced sample was peripheral blood, obtained on day 0 of AZD1222 vaccination. This CDR3 reads CASREGSSPLHF. DNA for the CDR3: TGTGCCAGCAGAGAAGGTTCTTCACCCCTCCACTTT.